The clone carrying this T cell receptor beta chain was seen more than once but under ten times. What it binds is not known. Germline-derived CDR1 and CDR2 are LNHNV and YYDKDF (reference sequence). The length of the CDR3 is 12 residues. Deletions cut 0 bases from V and 5 bases from J, with 1 base between. These data originate in a study of T cells in narcolepsy. Findings and caveats of the study: Blood of same and different patients, but not healthy controls, reportedly held recurring autoreactive clonotypes.

Sequencing was performed with immunoSEQ multiplex PCR; in TCRdb, only in-frame clones are kept and a portion is missing. In the table there are around 8,000 clones, 61% of which are singletons. The clonotype comes from a human donor with narcolepsy. What was sequenced was CD45RA- memory CD8+ T cells from PBMCs. This chain uses TRBV15 with TRBJ1-4; no reliable D call. The CDR3 region has the DNA TGTGCCACCAGCAGAGAGAATGAAAAACTGTTTTTT. Its translation: CATSRENEKLFF.